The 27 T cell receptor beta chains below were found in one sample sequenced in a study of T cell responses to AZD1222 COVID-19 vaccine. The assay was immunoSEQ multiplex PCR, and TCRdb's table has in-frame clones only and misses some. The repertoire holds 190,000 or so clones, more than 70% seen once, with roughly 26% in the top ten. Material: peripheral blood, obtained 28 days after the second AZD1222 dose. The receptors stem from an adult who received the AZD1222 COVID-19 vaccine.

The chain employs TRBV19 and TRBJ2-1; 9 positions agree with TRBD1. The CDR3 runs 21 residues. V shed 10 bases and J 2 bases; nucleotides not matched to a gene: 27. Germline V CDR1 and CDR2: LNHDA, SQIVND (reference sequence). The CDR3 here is CATYGLPSRDRDAWPYNEQFF. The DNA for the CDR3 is TGTGCCACCTACGGACTGCCGTCCCGGGACAGGGACGCGTGGCCCTACAATGAGCAGTTCTTC.

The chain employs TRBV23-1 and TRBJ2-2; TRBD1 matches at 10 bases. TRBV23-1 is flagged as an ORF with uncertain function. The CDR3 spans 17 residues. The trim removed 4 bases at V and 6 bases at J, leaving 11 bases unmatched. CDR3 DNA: TGCGCCAGCAGTCTTGACGTTCGGGACAGGGGCGCCGGGGAGCTGTTTTTT. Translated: CASSLDVRDRGAGELFF.

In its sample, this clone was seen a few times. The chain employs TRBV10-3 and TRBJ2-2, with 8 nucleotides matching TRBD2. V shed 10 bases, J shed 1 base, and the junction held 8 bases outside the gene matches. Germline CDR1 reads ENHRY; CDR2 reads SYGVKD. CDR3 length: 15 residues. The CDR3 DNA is TGTGCCACCACGGGCCTAGCGGGGAACACCGGGGAGCTGTTTTTT. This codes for CATTGLAGNTGELFF.

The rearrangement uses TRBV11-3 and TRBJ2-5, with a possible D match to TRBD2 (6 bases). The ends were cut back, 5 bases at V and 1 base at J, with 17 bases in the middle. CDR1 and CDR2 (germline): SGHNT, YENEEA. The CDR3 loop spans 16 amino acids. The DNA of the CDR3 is TGTGCCAGCAGCCCTGGAGGGAAGGGCTTCCAAGAGACCCAGTACTTC. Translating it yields CASSPGGKGFQETQYF.

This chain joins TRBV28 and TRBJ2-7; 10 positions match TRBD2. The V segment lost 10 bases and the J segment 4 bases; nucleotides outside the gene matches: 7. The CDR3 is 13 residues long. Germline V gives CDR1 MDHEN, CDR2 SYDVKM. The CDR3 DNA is TGTGCCACGCGGACTAGCGGATCTTACGAGCAGTACTTC. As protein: CATRTSGSYEQYF.

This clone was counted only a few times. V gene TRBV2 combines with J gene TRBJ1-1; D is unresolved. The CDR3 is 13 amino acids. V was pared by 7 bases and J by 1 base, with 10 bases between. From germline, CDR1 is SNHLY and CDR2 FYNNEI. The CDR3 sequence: CASMVAGNTEAFF. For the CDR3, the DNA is TGTGCCAGCATGGTCGCGGGGAACACTGAAGCTTTCTTT. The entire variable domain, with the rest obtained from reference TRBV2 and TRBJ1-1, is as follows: EPEVTQTPSHQVTQMGQEVILRCVPISNHLYFYWYRQILGQKVEFLVSFYNNEISEKSEIFDDQFSVERPDGSNFTLKIRSTKLEDSAMYFCASMVAGNTEAFFGQGTRLTVV.

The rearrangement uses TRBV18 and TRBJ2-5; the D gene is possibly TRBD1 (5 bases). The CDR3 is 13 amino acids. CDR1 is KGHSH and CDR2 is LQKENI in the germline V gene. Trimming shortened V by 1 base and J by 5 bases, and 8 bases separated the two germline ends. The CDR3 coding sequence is TGTGCCAGCTCACCACGCCAGGGTGAGACCCAGTACTTC. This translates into CASSPRQGETQYF.

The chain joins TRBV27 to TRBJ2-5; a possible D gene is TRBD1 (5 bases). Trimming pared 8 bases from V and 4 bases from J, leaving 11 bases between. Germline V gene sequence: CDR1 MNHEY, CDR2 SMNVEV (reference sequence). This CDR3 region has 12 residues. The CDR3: CASRRGGETQYF. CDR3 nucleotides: TGTGCCAGCCGAAGGGGCGGAGAGACCCAGTACTTC.

As DNA, the CDR3 is TGCAGTGCTAGTCTAGCGGGAGGTGGTGAGCAGTTCTTC. Protein sequence: CSASLAGGGEQFF. The chain combines TRBV20-1 with TRBJ2-1; 11 bases agree with TRBD2. V was clipped by 3 bases and J by 9 bases; unmatched bases: 4. Germline values: CDR1 DFQATT, CDR2 SNEGSKA (reference sequence). The CDR3 runs to 13 residues.

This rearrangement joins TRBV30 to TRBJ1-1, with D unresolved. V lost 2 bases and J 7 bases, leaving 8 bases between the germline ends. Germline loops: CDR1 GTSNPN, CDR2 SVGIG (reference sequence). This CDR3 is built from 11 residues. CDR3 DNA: TGTGCCTGGAGTTCGGGGATTGAAGCTTTCTTT. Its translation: CAWSSGIEAFF.

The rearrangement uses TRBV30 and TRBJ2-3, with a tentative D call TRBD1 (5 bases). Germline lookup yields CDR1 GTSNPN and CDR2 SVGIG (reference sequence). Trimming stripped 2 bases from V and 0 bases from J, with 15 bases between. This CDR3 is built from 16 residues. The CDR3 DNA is TGTGCCTGGAGTCGGGCAGGCCCAGGGAGCACAGATACGCAGTATTTT. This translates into CAWSRAGPGSTDTQYF.

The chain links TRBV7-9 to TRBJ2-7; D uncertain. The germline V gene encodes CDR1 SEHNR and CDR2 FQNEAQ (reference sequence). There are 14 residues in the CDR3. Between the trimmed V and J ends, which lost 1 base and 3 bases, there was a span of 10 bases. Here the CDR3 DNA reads TGTGCCAGCAGCTTAGACCTTAGCCGCTACGAGCAGTACTTC. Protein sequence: CASSLDLSRYEQYF.

In DNA, the CDR3 is TGTGCCAGTAGCGATCGGGGAGGGCTAGCGGGGGCCGTGGAGACCCAGTACTTC. It is translated as CASSDRGGLAGAVETQYF. The chain has TRBV19 and TRBJ2-5, with 10 bases identical to TRBD2. Germline V gene data show CDR1 as LNHDA and CDR2 as SQIVND (reference sequence). The V segment lost 6 bases and the J segment 5 bases; nucleotides outside the gene matches: 18. This CDR3 spans 18 amino acids.

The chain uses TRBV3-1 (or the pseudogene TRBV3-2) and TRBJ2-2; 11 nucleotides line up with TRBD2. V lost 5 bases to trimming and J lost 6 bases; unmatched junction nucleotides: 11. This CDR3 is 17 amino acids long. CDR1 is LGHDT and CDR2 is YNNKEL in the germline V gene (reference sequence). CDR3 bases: TGTGCCAGCAGCACCCGACTGACTAGCGGGATGCCCGGGGAGCTGTTTTTT. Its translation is CASSTRLTSGMPGELFF.

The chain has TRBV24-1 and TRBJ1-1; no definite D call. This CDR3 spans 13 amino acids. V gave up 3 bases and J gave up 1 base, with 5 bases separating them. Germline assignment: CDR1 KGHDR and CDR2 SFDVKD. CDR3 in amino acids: CATSDHANTEAFF. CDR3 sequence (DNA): TGTGCCACCAGTGATCACGCGAACACTGAAGCTTTCTTT.

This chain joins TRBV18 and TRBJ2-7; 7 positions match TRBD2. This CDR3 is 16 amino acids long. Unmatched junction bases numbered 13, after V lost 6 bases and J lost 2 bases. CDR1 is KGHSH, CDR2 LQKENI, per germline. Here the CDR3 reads CASSKGSGQSAYEQYF. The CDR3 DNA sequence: TGTGCCAGCTCCAAGGGTAGCGGGCAAAGCGCCTACGAGCAGTACTTC.

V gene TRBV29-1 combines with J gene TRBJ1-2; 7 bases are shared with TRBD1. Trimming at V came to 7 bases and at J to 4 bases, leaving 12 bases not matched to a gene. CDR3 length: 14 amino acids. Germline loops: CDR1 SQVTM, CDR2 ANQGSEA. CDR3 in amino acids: CSADRVGGGYGYTF. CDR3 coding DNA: TGCAGCGCCGACAGGGTAGGGGGAGGCTATGGCTACACCTTC.

CDR3 coding DNA: TGTGCCAGCCGTGGGACAGGCCGGAGCTCCTACGAGCAGTACTTC. Protein sequence: CASRGTGRSSYEQYF. V gene TRBV28 combines with J gene TRBJ2-7; TRBD1 matches at 8 bases. The CDR3 totals 15 residues. In germline, CDR1 is MDHEN, CDR2 SYDVKM. V lost 8 bases and J lost 0; bases outside the gene matches: 9. Full variable domain (missing parts from reference TRBV28 and TRBJ2-7): DVKVTQSSRYLVKRTGEKVFLECVQDMDHENMFWYRQDPGLGLRLIYFSYDVKMKEKGDIPEGYSVSREKKERFSLILESASTNQTSMYLCASRGTGRSSYEQYFGPGTRLTVT.

This chain's CDR3 is CASSLVSGGPRNEQFF. In DNA, the CDR3 is TGTGCCAGCAGCTTAGTTTCGGGAGGGCCTCGCAATGAGCAGTTCTTC. The chain has TRBV11-2 and TRBJ2-1, with 8 bases matching TRBD2. V was clipped by 1 base and J by 6 bases; unmatched bases: 8. Germline CDR1 and CDR2: SGHAT and FQNNGV. This CDR3 has 16 amino acids.

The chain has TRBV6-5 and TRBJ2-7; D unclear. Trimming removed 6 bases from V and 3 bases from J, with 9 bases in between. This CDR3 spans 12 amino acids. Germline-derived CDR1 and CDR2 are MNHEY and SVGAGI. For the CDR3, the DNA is TGTGCCAGCAGCGTAGGCCACTACGAGCAGTACTTC. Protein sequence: CASSVGHYEQYF.

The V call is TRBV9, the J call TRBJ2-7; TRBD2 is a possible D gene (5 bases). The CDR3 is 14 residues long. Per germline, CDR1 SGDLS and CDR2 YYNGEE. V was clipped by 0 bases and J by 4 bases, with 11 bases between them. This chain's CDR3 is CASSVGGFGYEQYF. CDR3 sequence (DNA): TGTGCCAGCAGCGTAGGCGGGTTTGGATACGAGCAGTACTTC.

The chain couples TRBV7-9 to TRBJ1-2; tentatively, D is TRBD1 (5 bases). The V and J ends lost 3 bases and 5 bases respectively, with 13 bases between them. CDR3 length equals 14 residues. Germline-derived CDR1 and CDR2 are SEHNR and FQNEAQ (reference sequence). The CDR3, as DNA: TGTGCCAGCAGCTTTGAAGGGGAGTCATATGGCTACACCTTC. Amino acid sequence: CASSFEGESYGYTF.

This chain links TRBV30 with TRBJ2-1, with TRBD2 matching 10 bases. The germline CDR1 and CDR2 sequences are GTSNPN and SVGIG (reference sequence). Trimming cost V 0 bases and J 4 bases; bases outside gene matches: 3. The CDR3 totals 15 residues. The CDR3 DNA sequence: TGTGCCTGGAGTGTTGGGACTAGCGAGTACAATGAGCAGTTCTTC. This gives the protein CAWSVGTSEYNEQFF.

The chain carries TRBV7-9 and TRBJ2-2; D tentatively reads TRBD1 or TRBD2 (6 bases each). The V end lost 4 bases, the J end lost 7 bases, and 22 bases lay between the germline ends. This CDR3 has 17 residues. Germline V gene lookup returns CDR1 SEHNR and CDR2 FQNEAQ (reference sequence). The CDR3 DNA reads TGTGCCAGCAGCTCCTTAAGGGGGGCTTCTCACCGCGGGGAGCTGTTTTTT. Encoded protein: CASSSLRGASHRGELFF.

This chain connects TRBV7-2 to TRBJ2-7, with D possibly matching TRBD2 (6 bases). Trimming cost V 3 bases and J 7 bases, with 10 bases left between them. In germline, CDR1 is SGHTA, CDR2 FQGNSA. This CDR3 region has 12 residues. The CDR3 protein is CASSFSRGEQYF. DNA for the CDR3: TGTGCCAGCAGCTTCAGCCGGGGGGAGCAGTACTTC.

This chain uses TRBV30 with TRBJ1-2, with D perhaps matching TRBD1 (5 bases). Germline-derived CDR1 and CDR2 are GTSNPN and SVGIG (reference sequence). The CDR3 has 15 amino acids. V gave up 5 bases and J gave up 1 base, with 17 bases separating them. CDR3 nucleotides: TGTGCCTGGGGGTCAGGGCGGCGAGTTAACTATGGCTACACCTTC. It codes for CAWGSGRRVNYGYTF.

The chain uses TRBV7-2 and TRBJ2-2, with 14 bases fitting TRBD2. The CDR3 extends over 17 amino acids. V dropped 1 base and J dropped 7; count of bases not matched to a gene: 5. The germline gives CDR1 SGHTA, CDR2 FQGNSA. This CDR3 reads CASSLGGLAGVFGELFF. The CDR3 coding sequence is TGTGCCAGCAGCTTAGGGGGACTAGCGGGAGTCTTCGGGGAGCTGTTTTTT.